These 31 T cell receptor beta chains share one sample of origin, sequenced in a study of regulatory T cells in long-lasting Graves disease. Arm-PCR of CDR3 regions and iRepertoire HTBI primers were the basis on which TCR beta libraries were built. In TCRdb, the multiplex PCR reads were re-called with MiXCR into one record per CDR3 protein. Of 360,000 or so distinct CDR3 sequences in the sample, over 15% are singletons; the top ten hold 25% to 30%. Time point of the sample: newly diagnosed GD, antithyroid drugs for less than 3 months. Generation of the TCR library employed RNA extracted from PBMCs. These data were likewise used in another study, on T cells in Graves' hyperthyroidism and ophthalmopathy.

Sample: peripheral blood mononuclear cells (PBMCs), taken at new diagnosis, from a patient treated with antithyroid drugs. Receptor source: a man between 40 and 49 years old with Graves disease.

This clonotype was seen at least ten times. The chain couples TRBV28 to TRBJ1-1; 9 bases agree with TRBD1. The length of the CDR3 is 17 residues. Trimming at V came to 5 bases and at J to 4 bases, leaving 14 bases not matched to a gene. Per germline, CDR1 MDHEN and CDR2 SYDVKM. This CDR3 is CASSPLRQGGSVTEAFF. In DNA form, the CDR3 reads TGTGCCAGCAGTCCCCTCAGACAGGGGGGGTCGGTCACTGAAGCTTTCTTT.

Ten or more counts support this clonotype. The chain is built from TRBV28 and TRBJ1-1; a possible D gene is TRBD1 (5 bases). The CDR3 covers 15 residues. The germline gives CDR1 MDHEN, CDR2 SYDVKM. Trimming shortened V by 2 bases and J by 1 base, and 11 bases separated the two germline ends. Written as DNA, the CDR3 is TGTGCCAGCAGTTTAGCTAGGGGTTGGAACACTGAAGCTTTCTTT. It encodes CASSLARGWNTEAFF.

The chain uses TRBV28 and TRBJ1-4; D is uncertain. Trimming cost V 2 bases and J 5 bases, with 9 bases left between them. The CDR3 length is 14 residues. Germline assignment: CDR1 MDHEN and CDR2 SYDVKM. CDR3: CASSLGQRNEKLFF. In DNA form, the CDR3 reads TGTGCCAGCAGTTTAGGTCAAAGGAATGAAAAACTGTTTTTT.

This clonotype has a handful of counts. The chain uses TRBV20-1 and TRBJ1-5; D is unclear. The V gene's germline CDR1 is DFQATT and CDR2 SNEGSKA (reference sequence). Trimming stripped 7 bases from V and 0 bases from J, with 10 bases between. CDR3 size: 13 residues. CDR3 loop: CSVEESSNQPQHF. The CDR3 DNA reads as TGCAGTGTTGAGGAATCTAGCAATCAGCCCCAGCATTTT.

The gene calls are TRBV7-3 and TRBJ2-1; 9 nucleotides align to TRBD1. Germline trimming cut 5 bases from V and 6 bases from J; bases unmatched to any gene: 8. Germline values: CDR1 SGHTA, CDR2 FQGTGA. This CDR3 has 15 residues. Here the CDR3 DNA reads TGTGCCAGCAGCCATCGGCGGACAGGGGTCAATGAGCAGTTCTTC. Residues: CASSHRRTGVNEQFF.

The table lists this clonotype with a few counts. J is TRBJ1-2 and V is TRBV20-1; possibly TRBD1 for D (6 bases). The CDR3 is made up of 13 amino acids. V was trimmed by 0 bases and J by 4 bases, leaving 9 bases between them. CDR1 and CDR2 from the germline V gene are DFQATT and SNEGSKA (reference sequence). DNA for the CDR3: TGCAGTGCTAGAGATCCAGGGGTCTATGGCTACACCTTC. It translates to CSARDPGVYGYTF.

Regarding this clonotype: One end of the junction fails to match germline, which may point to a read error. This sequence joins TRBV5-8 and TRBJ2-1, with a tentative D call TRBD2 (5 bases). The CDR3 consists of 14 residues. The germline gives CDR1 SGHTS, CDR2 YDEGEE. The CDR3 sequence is CASSPGDPYNEQFF. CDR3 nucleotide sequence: TGCGCCAGCAGTCCCGGGGATCCCTACAATGAGCAGTTCTTC.

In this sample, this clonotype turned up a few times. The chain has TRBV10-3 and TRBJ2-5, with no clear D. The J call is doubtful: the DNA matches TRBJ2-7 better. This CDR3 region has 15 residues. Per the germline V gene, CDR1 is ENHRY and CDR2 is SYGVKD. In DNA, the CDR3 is TGTGCCATCAGTGAGCGTCAGGAGCCACCCTACGAGCAGTACTTC. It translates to CAISERQEPPYEQYF.

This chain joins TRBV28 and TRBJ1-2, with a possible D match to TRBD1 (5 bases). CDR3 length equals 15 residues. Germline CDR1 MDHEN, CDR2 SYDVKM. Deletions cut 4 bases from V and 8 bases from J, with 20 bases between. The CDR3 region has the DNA TGTGCCAGCAGTTCCCTCACCCGATTAGGGGAAGGCTACACCTTC. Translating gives CASSSLTRLGEGYTF.

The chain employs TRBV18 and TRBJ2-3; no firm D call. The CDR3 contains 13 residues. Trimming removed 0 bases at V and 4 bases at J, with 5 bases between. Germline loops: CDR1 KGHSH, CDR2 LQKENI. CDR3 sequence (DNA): TGTGCCAGCTCACCACCGGAAGCAGATACGCAGTATTTT. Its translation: CASSPPEADTQYF.

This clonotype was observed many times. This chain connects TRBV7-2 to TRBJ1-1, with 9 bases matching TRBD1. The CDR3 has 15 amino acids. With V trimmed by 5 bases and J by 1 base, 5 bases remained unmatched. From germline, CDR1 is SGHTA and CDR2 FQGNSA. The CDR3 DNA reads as TGTGCCAGCAGCAAACAGGGGGCTAGGAACACTGAAGCTTTCTTT. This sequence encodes CASSKQGARNTEAFF.

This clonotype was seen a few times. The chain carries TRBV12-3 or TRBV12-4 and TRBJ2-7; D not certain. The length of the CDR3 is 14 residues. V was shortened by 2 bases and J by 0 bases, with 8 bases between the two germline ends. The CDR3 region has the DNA TGTGCCAGCAGTTTATCGGAAAGCTCCTACGAGCAGTACTTC. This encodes CASSLSESSYEQYF.

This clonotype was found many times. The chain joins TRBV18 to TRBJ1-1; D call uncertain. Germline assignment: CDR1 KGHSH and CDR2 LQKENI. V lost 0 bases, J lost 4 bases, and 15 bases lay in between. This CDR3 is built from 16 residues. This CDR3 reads CASSPPWVSAVTEAFF. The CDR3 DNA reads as TGTGCCAGCTCACCACCGTGGGTTAGTGCGGTCACTGAAGCTTTCTTT.

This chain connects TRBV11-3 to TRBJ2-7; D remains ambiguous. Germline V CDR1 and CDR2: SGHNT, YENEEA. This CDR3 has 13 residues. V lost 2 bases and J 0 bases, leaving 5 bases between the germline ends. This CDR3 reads CASSLSFSYEQYF. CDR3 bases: TGTGCCAGCAGCTTATCCTTCTCCTACGAGCAGTACTTC.

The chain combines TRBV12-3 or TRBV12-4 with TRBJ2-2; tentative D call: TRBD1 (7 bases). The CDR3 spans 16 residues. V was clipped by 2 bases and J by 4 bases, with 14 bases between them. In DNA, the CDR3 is TGTGCCAGCAGTTTATGGACAGGAGGGATCACCGGGGAGCTGTTTTTT. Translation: CASSLWTGGITGELFF.

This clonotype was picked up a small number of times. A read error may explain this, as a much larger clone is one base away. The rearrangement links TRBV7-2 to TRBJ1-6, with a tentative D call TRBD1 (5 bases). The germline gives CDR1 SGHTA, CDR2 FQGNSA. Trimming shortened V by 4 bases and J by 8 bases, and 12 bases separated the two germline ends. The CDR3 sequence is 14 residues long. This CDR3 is CASSSTTADSPLHF. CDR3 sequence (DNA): TGTGCCAGCAGCTCGACGACAGCAGATTCACCCCTCCACTTT.

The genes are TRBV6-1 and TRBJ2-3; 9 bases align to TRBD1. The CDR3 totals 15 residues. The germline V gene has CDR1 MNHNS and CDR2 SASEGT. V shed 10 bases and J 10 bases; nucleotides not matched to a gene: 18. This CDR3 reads CATLLTGTGFPPQYF. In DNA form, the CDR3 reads TGTGCCACCCTTCTAACCGGGACAGGGTTTCCCCCGCAGTATTTT.

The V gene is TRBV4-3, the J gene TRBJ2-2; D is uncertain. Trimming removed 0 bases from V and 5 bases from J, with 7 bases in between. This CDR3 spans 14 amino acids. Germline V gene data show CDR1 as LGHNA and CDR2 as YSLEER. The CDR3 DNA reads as TGCGCCAGCAGCCAAGAAAGGGTAACCGGGGAGCTGTTTTTT. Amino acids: CASSQERVTGELFF.

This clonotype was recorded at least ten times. In DNA form, the CDR3 reads TGTGCCAGCAGCCTGTACGAGCTACGTTTGACAGATACGCAGTATTTT. This gives the protein CASSLYELRLTDTQYF. The chain combines TRBV7-2 with TRBJ2-3; D remains unclear. The germline CDR1 and CDR2 sequences are SGHTA and FQGNSA. V dropped 5 bases and J dropped 3 bases, with 18 bases sitting between them. This CDR3 comprises 16 residues.

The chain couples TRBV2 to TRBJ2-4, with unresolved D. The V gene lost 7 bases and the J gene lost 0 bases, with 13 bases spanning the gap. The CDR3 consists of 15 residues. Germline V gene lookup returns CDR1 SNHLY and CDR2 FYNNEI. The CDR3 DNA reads TGTGCCAGCACCACACAAATACTAGCCAAAAACATTCAGTACTTC. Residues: CASTTQILAKNIQYF.

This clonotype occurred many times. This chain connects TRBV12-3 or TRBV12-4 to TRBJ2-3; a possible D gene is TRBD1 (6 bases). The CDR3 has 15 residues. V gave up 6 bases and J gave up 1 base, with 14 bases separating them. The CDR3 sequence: CASSPTGYRTDTQYF. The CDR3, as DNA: TGTGCCAGCAGCCCAACAGGGTACCGCACAGATACGCAGTATTTT.

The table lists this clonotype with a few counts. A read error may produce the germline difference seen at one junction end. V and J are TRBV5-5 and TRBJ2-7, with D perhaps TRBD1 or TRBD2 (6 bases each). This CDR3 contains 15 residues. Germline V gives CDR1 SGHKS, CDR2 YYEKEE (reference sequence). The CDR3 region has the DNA TGTGCCAGCAGCTTGGCTCCGGGGGCCTCCTACGAGCAGCACTTC. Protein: CASSLAPGASYEQHF.

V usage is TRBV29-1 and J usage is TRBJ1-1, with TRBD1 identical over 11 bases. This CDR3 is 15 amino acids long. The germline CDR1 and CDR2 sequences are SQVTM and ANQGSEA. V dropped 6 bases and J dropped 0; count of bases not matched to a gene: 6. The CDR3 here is CSVPDRGLLNTEAFF. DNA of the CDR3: TGCAGCGTGCCGGACAGGGGGCTTTTGAACACTGAAGCTTTCTTT.

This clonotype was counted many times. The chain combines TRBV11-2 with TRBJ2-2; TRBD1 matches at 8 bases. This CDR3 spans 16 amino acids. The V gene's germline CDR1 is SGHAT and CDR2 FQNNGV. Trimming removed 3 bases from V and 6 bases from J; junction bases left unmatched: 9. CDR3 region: CASSFIGQGLAGELFF. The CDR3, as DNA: TGTGCCAGCAGCTTCATTGGACAGGGTCTAGCCGGGGAGCTGTTTTTT. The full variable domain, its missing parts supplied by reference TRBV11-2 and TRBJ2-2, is EAGVAQSPRYKIIEKRQSVAFWCNPISGHATLYWYQQILGQGPKLLIQFQNNGVVDDSQLPKDRFSAERLKGVDSTLKIQPAKLEDSAVYLCASSFIGQGLAGELFFGEGSRLTVL.

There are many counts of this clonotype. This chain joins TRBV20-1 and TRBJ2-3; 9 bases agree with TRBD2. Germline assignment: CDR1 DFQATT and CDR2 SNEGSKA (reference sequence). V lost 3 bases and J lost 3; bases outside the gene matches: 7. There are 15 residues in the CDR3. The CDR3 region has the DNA TGCAGTGCTAGTCCGCTAGCGGGGTGGACAGATACGCAGTATTTT. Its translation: CSASPLAGWTDTQYF.

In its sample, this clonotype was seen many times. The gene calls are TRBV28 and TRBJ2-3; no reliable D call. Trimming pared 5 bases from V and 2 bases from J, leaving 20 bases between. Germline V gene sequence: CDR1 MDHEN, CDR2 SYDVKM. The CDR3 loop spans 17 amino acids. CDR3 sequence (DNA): TGTGCCAGCAGTCCTGCCCGACTTAGGACGGACACAGATACGCAGTATTTT. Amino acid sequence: CASSPARLRTDTDTQYF.

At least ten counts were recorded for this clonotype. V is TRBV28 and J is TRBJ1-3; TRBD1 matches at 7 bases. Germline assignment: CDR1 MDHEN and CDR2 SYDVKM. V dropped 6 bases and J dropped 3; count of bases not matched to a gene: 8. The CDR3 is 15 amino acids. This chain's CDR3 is CASRNQGGGGNTIYF. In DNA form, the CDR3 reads TGTGCCAGCAGAAATCAGGGGGGCGGTGGAAACACCATATATTTT.

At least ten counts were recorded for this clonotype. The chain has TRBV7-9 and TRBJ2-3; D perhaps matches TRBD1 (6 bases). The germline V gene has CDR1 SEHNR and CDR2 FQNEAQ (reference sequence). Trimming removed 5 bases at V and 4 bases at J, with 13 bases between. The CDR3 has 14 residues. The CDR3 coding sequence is TGTGCCAGCAGCCAACCAACAGGGTCAGATACGCAGTATTTT. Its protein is CASSQPTGSDTQYF.

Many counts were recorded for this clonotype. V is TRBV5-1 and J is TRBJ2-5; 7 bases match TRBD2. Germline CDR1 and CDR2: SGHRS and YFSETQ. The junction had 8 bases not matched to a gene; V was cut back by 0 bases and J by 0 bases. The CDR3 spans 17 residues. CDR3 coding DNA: TGCGCCAGCAGCTTGGGGGCGGATCGGGGGGACCAAGAGACCCAGTACTTC. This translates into CASSLGADRGDQETQYF. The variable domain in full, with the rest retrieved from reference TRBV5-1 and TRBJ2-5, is KAGVTQTPRYLIKTRGQQVTLSCSPISGHRSVSWYQQTPGQGLQFLFEYFSETQRNKGNFPGRFSGRQFSNSRSEMNVSTLELGDSALYLCASSLGADRGDQETQYFGPGTRLLVL.

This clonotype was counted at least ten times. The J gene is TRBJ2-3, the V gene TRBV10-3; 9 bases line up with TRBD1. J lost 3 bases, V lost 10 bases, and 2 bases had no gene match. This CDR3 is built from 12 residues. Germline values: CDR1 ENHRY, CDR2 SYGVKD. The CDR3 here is CASGQGTDTQYF. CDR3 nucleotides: TGTGCCAGCGGACAGGGGACAGATACGCAGTATTTT.

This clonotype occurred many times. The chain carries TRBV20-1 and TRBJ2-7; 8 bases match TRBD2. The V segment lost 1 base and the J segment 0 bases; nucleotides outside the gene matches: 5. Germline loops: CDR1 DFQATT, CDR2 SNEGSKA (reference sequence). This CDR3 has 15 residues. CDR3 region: CSARASGLSSYEQYF. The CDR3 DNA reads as TGCAGTGCTAGAGCTAGCGGGCTAAGCTCCTACGAGCAGTACTTC.